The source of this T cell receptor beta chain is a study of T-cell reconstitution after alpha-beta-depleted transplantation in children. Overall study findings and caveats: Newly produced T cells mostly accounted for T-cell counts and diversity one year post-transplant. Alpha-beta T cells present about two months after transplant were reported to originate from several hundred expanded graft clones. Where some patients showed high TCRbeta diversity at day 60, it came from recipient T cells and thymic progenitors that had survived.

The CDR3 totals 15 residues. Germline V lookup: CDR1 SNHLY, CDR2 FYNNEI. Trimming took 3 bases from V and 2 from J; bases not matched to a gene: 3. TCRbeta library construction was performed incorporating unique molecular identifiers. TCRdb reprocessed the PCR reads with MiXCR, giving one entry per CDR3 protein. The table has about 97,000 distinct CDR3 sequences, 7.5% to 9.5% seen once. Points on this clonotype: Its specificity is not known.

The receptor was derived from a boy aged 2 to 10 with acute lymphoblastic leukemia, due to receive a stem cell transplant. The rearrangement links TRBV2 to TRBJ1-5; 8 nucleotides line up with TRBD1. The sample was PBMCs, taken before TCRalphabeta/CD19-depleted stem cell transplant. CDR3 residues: CASSELTGGNQPQHF. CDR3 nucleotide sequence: TGTGCCAGCAGTGAGTTGACAGGGGGCAATCAGCCCCAGCATTTT.